The sample holds many counts of the clone carrying this TCR beta chain. Its antigen is currently unknown. The data derive from a study of shared clonotypes between healthy human individuals. Authors' data handling: ImmunoSEQ output lacked quality scores and full-length reads, limiting matched filtering. The table came from immunoSEQ multiplex PCR; TCRdb's copy has only in-frame clones and leaves some out. The D gene and trimming were derived from the DNA, and the V and J assignments and clone size from that table. The data show roughly 720,000 clones, about 92% seen once. The germline gives CDR1 SGHVS, CDR2 FQNEAQ. The CDR3 extends over 15 amino acids. The V and J ends lost 7 bases and 5 bases, in that order; junction bases with no gene match: 11. Combination of CD45RO+ cells with CCR7-negative CD45RA+ TemRA cells was used for CD8 memory. Study outcomes and limitations: As a rule, naive subsets had a larger estimated richness than memory subsets. In the sorted subsets, rarefaction showed sequencing was incomplete despite large depth.

The chain couples TRBV7-8 to TRBJ2-1; TRBD2 matches at 7 bases. The clonotype originates from a man aged 18 to 35 in good health. Some clones in this sample may be carry-over from other donors' samples. The sample was memory CD8+ T cells from PBMCs. Subset given: CD45RO+ cells pooled with CCR7-negative TemRA cells. The CDR3, as DNA: TGTGCCAGCACGAGGGCGGGAGATTGGGACAATGAGCAGTTCTTC. Amino acid sequence: CASTRAGDWDNEQFF.